A selection of T cell receptor beta chains follows, all from one sample in a study of immune evolution from preneoplasia to lung adenocarcinoma. The method was immunoSEQ multiplex PCR; TCRdb's version includes in-frame clones alone and lacks a portion of them. Of roughly 40,000 clones in the sample, roughly 68% were seen once. The sequenced sample was FFPE invasive lung adenocarcinoma tissue. These receptor sequences come from a person in their sixties or seventies with lung adenocarcinoma. CDR3s include the opening cysteine and the closing phenylalanine or tryptophan. D genes are given only for firm matches. Rows may omit the clone size; those that give it use once, few, many or a size class.

TRBJ2-1 NA TRBV18 NA TGTGCCAGCTCACCACCCTCGAGGAAGGACTACAATGAGCAGTTCTTC CASSPPSRKDYNEQFF
TRBJ2-4 NA TRBV28 medium-sized TGTGCCAGCAGTTTAGAGGGTCTCCGGTACATTCAGTACTTC CASSLEGLRYIQYF
TRBJ1-3 NA TRBV12-5 NA TGTGCTTCCAAGTACGGCCTCTCTGGAAACACCATATATTTT CASKYGLSGNTIYF
TRBJ2-3 NA TRBV7-5 NA TGTGTCAGAAGCGGATTGGGGGGTGAGCGGGAGTTGCGGGATACGCAGTATTTT CVRSGLGGERELRDTQYF
TRBJ2-7 NA TRBV29-1 NA TGCAGCGTTAGGGTAGGGACGACCGGGGGTGAGCAGTACTTC CSVRVGTTGGEQYF
TRBJ2-7 NA TRBV9 NA TGTGCCAGCAGCGCGGGTATTGGGCACAGGGACGAGCAGTACTTC CASSAGIGHRDEQYF
TRBJ2-1 NA TRBV28 NA TGTGCCAGCAGTTTTGGAGGGCGGCCGGACAATGAGCAGTTCTTC CASSFGGRPDNEQFF
TRBJ1-2 NA TRBV6-5 NA TGTGCCAGCAGTTCATGGGGGTTTGGCTACACCTTC CASSSWGFGYTF
TRBJ2-2 TRBD2 TRBV18 NA TGTGCCAGCTCCCGACTAGCTGACAACACCGGGGAGCTGTTTTTT CASSRLADNTGELFF
TRBJ1-1 NA TRBV19 once TGTGCCAGCCGCCGGGGGAACAGTCCAAACCTTATGGCTTTCTTT CASRRGNSPNLMAFF
TRBJ1-1 NA TRBV7-3 NA TGTGCCAGCAGCTTTAGGATGAACACTGAAGCTTTCTTT CASSFRMNTEAFF